Given below is one TCR beta chain in context. Profiled with immunoSEQ multiplex PCR; TCRdb holds only in-frame clones, not every one. Of 45,000 to 55,000 clones listed, approximately 94% are singletons. V lost 2 bases, J lost 0 bases, and 4 bases lay in between. The CDR3 sequence is 13 residues long. Per germline, CDR1 KGHSH and CDR2 LQKENI. The data originate from a study of technical replicates of blood from several donors. The chain combines TRBV18 with TRBJ2-5; D is uncertain. The sequence was obtained from a human donor in good health. Material for sequencing was T cells isolated from PBMCs. The DNA of the CDR3 is TGTGCCAGCTCACCAGAGTACCAAGAGACCCAGTACTTC. This codes for CASSPEYQETQYF.